The 8 T cell receptor beta chains reported below all come from one sample, sequenced in a study of blood T cell repertoires in COVID-19. The assay was immunoSEQ multiplex PCR, and TCRdb's table has in-frame clones only and misses some. The sample has about 330,000 clones; around 88% are singletons. The material sequenced was peripheral blood. Receptors originate from a woman between 50 and 59 years old with acute or convalescent COVID-19.

This clone was counted a few times. The CDR3 spells CASRPVLDNEQFF. The CDR3 coding sequence is TGTGCCAGCAGACCCGTCTTAGACAATGAGCAGTTCTTC. The V gene is TRBV2, the J gene TRBJ2-1; D gene ambiguous. The V and J ends lost 6 bases and 5 bases respectively, with 11 bases between them. The CDR3 contains 13 residues. Germline V gene data show CDR1 as SNHLY and CDR2 as FYNNEI.

Of note for this clone: The same CDR3 also results from other DNA sequences found in this sample. This chain links TRBV18 with TRBJ1-1, with TRBD1 identical over 8 bases. The CDR3 sequence is 13 residues long. CDR1 KGHSH and CDR2 LQKENI come from the germline V gene. With 2 bases clipped from V and 5 bases from J, the junction kept 1 base outside the gene matches. The CDR3 nucleotides are TGTGCCAGCTCACCAGGACAGGGAACTGAAGCTTTCTTT. This gives the protein CASSPGQGTEAFF.

This clone has only a few counts. V and J are TRBV29-1 and TRBJ1-3; 8 bases agree with TRBD1. The CDR3 has 15 residues. Germline V gives CDR1 SQVTM, CDR2 ANQGSEA. V shed 4 bases, J shed 0 bases, and the junction held 5 bases outside the gene matches. The CDR3 reads CSVAGQGTSGNTIYF. The CDR3 region has the DNA TGCAGCGTTGCTGGACAGGGAACCTCTGGAAACACCATATATTTT. The full variable domain, rest sourced from reference TRBV29-1 and TRBJ1-3, is SAVISQKPSRDICQRGTSLTIQCQVDSQVTMMFWYRQQPGQSLTLIATANQGSEATYESGFVIDKFPISRPNLTFSTLTVSNMSPEDSSIYLCSVAGQGTSGNTIYFGEGSWLTVV.

This chain connects TRBV5-1 to TRBJ1-1, with D perhaps TRBD1 (6 bases). The CDR3 spans 16 residues. CDR1 is SGHRS and CDR2 is YFSETQ in the germline V gene. Deletions cut 2 bases from V and 3 bases from J, with 17 bases between. Here the CDR3 DNA reads TGCGCCAGCAGCTTTGGACAGAATTCTTACGACACTGAAGCTTTCTTT. This translates into CASSFGQNSYDTEAFF.

The genes are TRBV6-6 and TRBJ2-1; TRBD2 is a possible D gene (5 bases). This CDR3 has 15 amino acids. Germline CDR1 is MNHNY and CDR2 is SVGAGI (reference sequence). The V gene lost 6 bases and the J gene lost 10 bases, with 22 bases spanning the gap. CDR3 sequence: CASSPTSDQRTEQFF. The DNA for the CDR3 is TGTGCCAGCAGCCCCACCTCGGACCAGCGGACCGAGCAGTTCTTC.

Only a few counts were recorded for this clone. CDR3 DNA: TGTGCCAGCAGCGTAGGGTCTAGCGGGGCCCAGGGTGAGCAGTTCTTC. This sequence encodes CASSVGSSGAQGEQFF. The chain is built from TRBV9 and TRBJ2-1; 9 nucleotides align to TRBD2. With 0 bases clipped from V and 9 bases from J, the junction kept 10 bases outside the gene matches. This CDR3 is 16 amino acids long. The germline V gene has CDR1 SGDLS and CDR2 YYNGEE.

The V call is TRBV30, the J call TRBJ2-1; maybe TRBD2 (7 bases). The CDR3 consists of 13 residues. V was clipped by 4 bases and J by 4 bases, with 11 bases between them. Germline lookup yields CDR1 GTSNPN and CDR2 SVGIG (reference sequence). The CDR3 spells CAWNGGAYNEQFF. In DNA, the CDR3 is TGTGCCTGGAATGGGGGGGCTTACAATGAGCAGTTCTTC. The full variable domain, completed using reference TRBV30 and TRBJ2-1, is SQTIHQWPATLVQPVGSPLSLECTVEGTSNPNLYWYRQAAGRGLQLLFYSVGIGQISSEVPQNLSASRPQDRQFILSSKKLLLSDSGFYLCAWNGGAYNEQFFGPGTRLTVL.

V usage is TRBV4-2 and J usage is TRBJ2-5; the D gene is possibly TRBD2 (7 bases). Germline V gene lookup returns CDR1 LGHNA and CDR2 YNFKEQ. With 0 bases removed from V and 3 bases from J, the gap between germline ends came to 14 bases. The CDR3 covers 16 residues. This CDR3 is CASSQDWLGGEETQYF. The CDR3 DNA is TGTGCCAGCAGCCAAGATTGGCTAGGGGGGGAAGAGACCCAGTACTTC.